This T cell receptor (beta chain) appears in the sequencing data of a study of radiotherapy plus CTLA-4 blockade in lung cancer. Study context: Objective responses arose in roughly 20% of patients, and approximately 31% experienced disease control. Broader study findings: Best predicting response, reportedly, were early blood T cell clone dynamics, with interferon-beta. Blood saw expansion of tumor-derived TCR clones after radiotherapy plus ipilimumab.

The study gave focal radiation plus ipilimumab CTLA-4 blockade to patients with chemo-refractory metastatic non-small-cell lung cancer. The CDR3 totals 14 residues. The germline V gene encodes CDR1 GTSNPN and CDR2 SVGIG (reference sequence). V lost 0 bases to trimming and J lost 9 bases; unmatched junction nucleotides: 1. This clone was detected only once. Its antigen is unidentified. The protocol was immunoSEQ multiplex PCR, while the TCRdb copy is restricted to in-frame clones and leaves out a portion. The sample comprises some 51,000 clones, about three quarters of which are singletons, and around 2.5% rests with the top ten.

The genes are TRBV30 and TRBJ2-1; TRBD2 aligns across 14 bases. The receptor comes from a human donor with non-small cell lung cancer whose response to radiotherapy plus ipilimumab could not be evaluated. This specimen was peripheral blood, taken from a patient treated with radiotherapy plus ipilimumab. In DNA, the CDR3 is TGTGCCTGGAGTGTAGGACTAGCGGGAGGTGAGCAGTTCTTC. This codes for CAWSVGLAGGEQFF. Full variable domain (missing parts from reference TRBV30 and TRBJ2-1): SQTIHQWPATLVQPVGSPLSLECTVEGTSNPNLYWYRQAAGRGLQLLFYSVGIGQISSEVPQNLSASRPQDRQFILSSKKLLLSDSGFYLCAWSVGLAGGEQFFGPGTRLTVL.